This T cell receptor beta chain was retrieved from a study of technical replicates of blood from several donors. In germline, CDR1 is SGHRS, CDR2 YFSETQ. V was trimmed by 0 bases and J by 0 bases, leaving 9 bases between them. The CDR3 covers 15 residues. Sequenced by immunoSEQ multiplex PCR; TCRdb stores in-frame clones only, minus some. Of around 80,000 clones listed, approximately 98% are singletons. J is TRBJ1-1 and V is TRBV5-1; unclear D gene. Sequenced material: T cells isolated from PBMCs. The clonotype originates from a human donor in good health. This CDR3 is CASSLARSMNTEAFF. The CDR3 DNA reads TGCGCCAGCAGCTTGGCCCGATCTATGAACACTGAAGCTTTCTTT.